The rows below give T cell receptor beta chains drawn from one sample of a study of T and B cells in COVID-19 patients. Each CDR3 protein is one row after TCRdb ran MiXCR on the multiplex PCR reads. The sample holds about 8,000 distinct CDR3 sequences; over 25% are singletons and the top ten take approximately 5.1%. What was sequenced was blood. Every receptor here comes from a human donor who had recovered from COVID-19. The CDR3 runs from the conserved cysteine through the conserved F or W. A D gene is named only where the DNA matches it firmly. Some rows have no size entry. The others give once, few or many, or a class for an expanded clone.

cdr3_length | j_call | v_call | clone_size | d_call | cdr3_aa | cdr3_nt
15 | TRBJ2-3 | TRBV18 | medium-sized | TRBD1 | CASSPDGTGTDTQYF | TGTGCCAGCTCACCGGACGGGACAGGGACAGATACGCAGTATTTT
18 | TRBJ1-6 | TRBV5-5 | . | TRBD1 | CASSPWTGSISYNSPLHF | TGTGCCAGCAGCCCCTGGACAGGGAGCATATCCTATAATTCACCCCTCCACTTT
13 | TRBJ1-2 | TRBV18 | medium-sized | . | CASSPPEIYGYTF | TGTGCCAGCTCACCACCGGAGATCTATGGCTACACCTTC
13 | TRBJ2-3 | TRBV29-1 | once | . | CSGRGDGTDTQYF | TGCAGCGGGAGAGGGGACGGGACAGATACGCAGTATTTT
14 | TRBJ2-2 | TRBV6-4 | few | . | CASSDSPEGGELFF | TGTGCCAGCAGTGATTCCCCGGAAGGCGGGGAGCTGTTTTTT
13 | TRBJ2-4 | TRBV6-1 | . | TRBD1 | CASSGGGGGIQYF | TGTGCCAGCAGTGGAGGGGGCGGCGGCATTCAGTACTTC
16 | TRBJ1-4 | TRBV4-3 | few | TRBD1 | CASSQASGTGDEKLFF | TGCGCCAGCAGCCAGGCTTCCGGGACAGGGGATGAAAAACTGTTTTTT
16 | TRBJ2-3 | TRBV6-1 | medium-sized | . | CASSEAGTLAGDTQYF | TGTGCCAGCAGTGAAGCCGGGACCCTCGCCGGAGATACGCAGTATTTT
14 | TRBJ2-2 | TRBV15 | medium-sized | TRBD1 | CATSTGQGTGELFF | TGTGCCACCAGCACGGGACAGGGCACCGGGGAGCTGTTTTTT
14 | TRBJ1-2 | TRBV14 | . | TRBD1 | CASSQAAGGLGYTF | TGTGCCAGCAGCCAAGCGGCAGGGGGCTTGGGCTACACCTTC
14 | TRBJ2-7 | TRBV29-1 | large | TRBD2 | CSVVGGAGVDEQYF | TGCAGCGTTGTAGGGGGAGCGGGGGTGGACGAGCAGTACTTC
12 | TRBJ1-6 | TRBV5-4 | few | . | CASSIQGAPLHF | TGTGCCAGCAGTATACAGGGTGCACCCCTCCACTTT
13 | TRBJ2-3 | TRBV7-2 | . | TRBD2 | CASSLVGLDPQYF | TGTGCCAGCAGCTTAGTAGGACTAGATCCGCAGTATTTT
18 | TRBJ2-5 | TRBV5-1 | few | . | CASSLGTGTAGAKETQYF | TGCGCCAGCAGCTTGGGGACCGGGACCGCCGGGGCTAAAGAGACCCAGTACTTC
17 | TRBJ2-5 | TRBV15 | . | . | CATSREGGGRDQETQYF | TGTGCCACCAGCAGAGAGGGGGGGGGCCGTGACCAAGAGACCCAGTACTTC
13 | TRBJ2-1 | TRBV6-1 | medium-sized | . | CASRADGYNEQFF | TGTGCCAGCAGAGCGGACGGATACAATGAGCAGTTCTTC
14 | TRBJ2-7 | TRBV10-3 | many | . | CAIKMEQSRYEQYF | TGTGCCATCAAGATGGAGCAGAGTCGCTACGAGCAGTACTTC
13 | TRBJ2-6 | TRBV29-1 | once | . | CSAGASGANVLTF | TGCAGCGCGGGAGCCTCTGGGGCCAACGTCCTGACTTTC
15 | TRBJ2-7 | TRBV20-1 | . | TRBD2 | CIARGGTTHIYEQYF | TGCATTGCTAGGGGAGGGACCACCCACATTTACGAGCAGTACTTC
14 | TRBJ2-3 | TRBV19 | . | TRBD2 | CASSMVGGADTQYF | TGTGCCAGTAGTATGGTGGGGGGGGCAGATACGCAGTATTTT
14 | TRBJ2-3 | TRBV20-1 | . | TRBD2 | CSATPGGLADTQYF | TGCAGTGCTACCCCCGGGGGGTTGGCAGATACGCAGTATTTT
14 | TRBJ2-1 | TRBV29-1 | medium-sized | . | CSAEEGFPYNEQFF | TGCAGCGCCGAGGAGGGGTTCCCCTACAATGAGCAGTTCTTC
13 | TRBJ1-6 | TRBV30 | medium-sized | . | CAWREGNNSPLHF | TGTGCCTGGAGAGAGGGGAACAATTCACCCCTCCACTTT
13 | TRBJ2-1 | TRBV27 | medium-sized | . | CATRRLGYNEQFF | TGTGCCACCCGTCGGCTGGGCTACAATGAGCAGTTCTTC
15 | TRBJ2-3 | TRBV29-1 | . | TRBD1 | CSGIGRTGGTDTQYF | TGCAGCGGAATAGGGCGGACAGGGGGCACAGATACGCAGTATTTT
16 | TRBJ2-4 | TRBV18 | . | TRBD2 | CASGPGTSGAKNIQYF | TGTGCCAGTGGTCCCGGGACTAGCGGCGCCAAAAACATTCAGTACTTC
17 | TRBJ2-1 | TRBV18 | medium-sized | . | CASSPTGDLGVNNEQFF | TGTGCCAGCTCACCCACAGGGGACTTGGGGGTAAACAATGAGCAGTTCTTC
15 | TRBJ2-5 | TRBV6-1 | . | TRBD1 | CASSDLQGAGETQYF | TGTGCCAGCAGTGACCTCCAGGGGGCGGGGGAGACCCAGTACTTC
19 | TRBJ2-5 | TRBV19 | once | TRBD2 | CAWSGLAGVGGRDQETQYF | TGTGCCTGGAGTGGGCTAGCGGGGGTCGGGGGCCGTGACCAAGAGACCCAGTACTTC
16 | TRBJ2-1 | TRBV5-4 | medium-sized | . | CASSLAGESSYNEQFF | TGTGCCAGCAGCTTGGCTGGAGAGAGCTCCTACAATGAGCAGTTCTTC
17 | TRBJ2-5 | TRBV5-4 | . | TRBD1 | CASSKAGTGRGGETQYF | TGTGCCAGCAGCAAGGCCGGGACAGGGAGAGGGGGAGAGACCCAGTACTTC
20 | TRBJ1-6 | TRBV7-5 | medium-sized | . | CISVSEAPSRGSSYNSPLHF | .
13 | TRBJ1-1 | TRBV13 | few | . | CASSLRGNTEAFF | TGTGCCAGCAGCTTAAGAGGGAACACTGAAGCTTTCTTT
17 | TRBJ2-3 | TRBV19 | . | TRBD1 | CASSLGTGEKNTDTQYF | TGTGCCAGTAGTCTCGGGACAGGGGAAAAAAACACAGATACGCAGTATTTT
12 | TRBJ1-6 | TRBV19 | medium-sized | . | CASSIGNSPLHF | TGTGCCAGTAGTATCGGGAATTCACCCCTCCACTTT
13 | TRBJ2-6 | TRBV27 | medium-sized | . | CASSSGTGNVLTF | TGTGCCAGCAGTTCGGGGACGGGTAACGTCCTGACTTTC
15 | TRBJ1-2 | TRBV6-1 | . | TRBD1 | CASSEADRVNYGYTF | TGTGCCAGCAGTGAAGCCGACAGGGTTAACTATGGCTACACCTTC
16 | TRBJ1-5 | TRBV18 | . | . | CASSPGQGNSNQPQHF | TGTGCCAGCTCACCCGGCCAGGGTAATAGCAATCAGCCCCAGCATTTT
13 | TRBJ2-3 | TRBV19 | medium-sized | TRBD1 | CASTGTGSDTQYF | TGTGCCAGTACCGGGACAGGGTCAGATACGCAGTATTTT
15 | TRBJ1-2 | TRBV6-5 | many | . | CASSYSGGALHGYTF | TGTGCCAGCAGTTACTCGGGCGGCGCTCTACATGGCTACACCTTC
13 | TRBJ1-2 | TRBV20-1 | . | . | CSARDPTGLAYTF | TGCAGTGCTAGAGACCCAACAGGGCTAGCCTACACCTTC
16 | TRBJ1-5 | TRBV19 | many | . | CASSIGGVGSNQPQHF | TGTGCCAGTAGTATAGGGGGGGTAGGCAGCAATCAGCCCCAGCATTTT
20 | TRBJ1-1 | TRBV7-2 | . | TRBD1 | CASSFGRRTGGRRGNTEAFF | TGTGCCAGCAGCTTCGGTAGAAGGACAGGGGGCAGGCGGGGGAACACTGAAGCTTTCTTT
14 | TRBJ2-5 | TRBV7-6 | . | TRBD2 | CASSLILAEETQYF | TGTGCCAGCAGCTTAATTCTAGCGGAAGAGACCCAGTACTTC